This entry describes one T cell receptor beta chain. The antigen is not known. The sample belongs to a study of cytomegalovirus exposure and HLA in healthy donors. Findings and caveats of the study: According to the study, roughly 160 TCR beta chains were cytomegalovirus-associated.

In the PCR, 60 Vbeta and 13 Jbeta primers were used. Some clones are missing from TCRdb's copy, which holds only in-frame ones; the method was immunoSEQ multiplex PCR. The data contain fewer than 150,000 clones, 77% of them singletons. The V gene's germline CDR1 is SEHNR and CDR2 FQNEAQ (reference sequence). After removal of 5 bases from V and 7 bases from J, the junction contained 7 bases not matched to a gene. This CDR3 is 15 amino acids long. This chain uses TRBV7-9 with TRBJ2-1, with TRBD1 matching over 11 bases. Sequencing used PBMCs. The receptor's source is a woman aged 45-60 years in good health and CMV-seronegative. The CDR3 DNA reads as TGTGCCAGCAGCCTTGGACAGGGGGCGCGTAATGAGCAGTTCTTC. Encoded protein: CASSLGQGARNEQFF.